The clone carrying this T cell receptor (beta chain) was counted between two and nine times. The antigen remains unidentified. TCRdb keeps only in-frame clones here, not all; method: immunoSEQ multiplex PCR. The sample lists around 120,000 clones, 90% occurring once. This sample was included in a study of T cell responses to AZD1222 COVID-19 vaccine. Points from the study as a whole: The sample set comprised mostly white British donors with more females, and clonal diversity was possibly underestimated.

In germline, CDR1 is LNHDA, CDR2 SQIVND (reference sequence). V was cut by 5 bases and J by 7 bases, with 12 bases left in between. There are 12 residues in the CDR3. Sequencing used peripheral blood, obtained on day 0 of AZD1222 vaccination. This TCR was recovered from an adult in good health. The chain carries TRBV19 and TRBJ2-7; TRBD1 is a possible D gene (6 bases). CDR3 in DNA: TGTGCCAGTAGTCCTCTTAGGGGGGAGCAGTACTTC. The encoded protein is CASSPLRGEQYF.